The T cell receptor (beta chain) described here comes from a study of CD8 T cells in ankylosing spondylitis. Findings and caveats of the study: Typical of ankylosing spondylitis blood, it appeared, was a TCR beta motif of under 10 highly homologous variants. Matched ankylosing spondylitis synovial fluid reportedly contained a significantly enriched population of disease-linked clones. Reactive arthritis synovial fluid and blood were previously reported to contain some motif variants.

The CDR3 is 13 residues long. The germline gives CDR1 DFQATT, CDR2 SNEGSKA (reference sequence). This clonotype was observed at least ten times. Its antigen remains unidentified. Quantitative 5'-RACE was performed with molecular barcodes, and it yielded the TCR beta libraries. TCRdb re-derived calls from the 5' RACE reads in MiXCR, one entry per CDR3 protein. The sample lists hundreds of thousands of distinct CDR3 sequences; 12% were seen once. The sample consisted of blood, either unsorted or a sorted T cell fraction (not recorded which). V and J are TRBV20-1 and TRBJ2-5; TRBD2 matches at 12 bases. This TCR derives from a male donor with ankylosing spondylitis. CDR3 region: CSAPGLAGETQYF. CDR3 coding DNA: TGCAGCGCGCCGGGACTAGCGGGAGAGACCCAGTACTTC.